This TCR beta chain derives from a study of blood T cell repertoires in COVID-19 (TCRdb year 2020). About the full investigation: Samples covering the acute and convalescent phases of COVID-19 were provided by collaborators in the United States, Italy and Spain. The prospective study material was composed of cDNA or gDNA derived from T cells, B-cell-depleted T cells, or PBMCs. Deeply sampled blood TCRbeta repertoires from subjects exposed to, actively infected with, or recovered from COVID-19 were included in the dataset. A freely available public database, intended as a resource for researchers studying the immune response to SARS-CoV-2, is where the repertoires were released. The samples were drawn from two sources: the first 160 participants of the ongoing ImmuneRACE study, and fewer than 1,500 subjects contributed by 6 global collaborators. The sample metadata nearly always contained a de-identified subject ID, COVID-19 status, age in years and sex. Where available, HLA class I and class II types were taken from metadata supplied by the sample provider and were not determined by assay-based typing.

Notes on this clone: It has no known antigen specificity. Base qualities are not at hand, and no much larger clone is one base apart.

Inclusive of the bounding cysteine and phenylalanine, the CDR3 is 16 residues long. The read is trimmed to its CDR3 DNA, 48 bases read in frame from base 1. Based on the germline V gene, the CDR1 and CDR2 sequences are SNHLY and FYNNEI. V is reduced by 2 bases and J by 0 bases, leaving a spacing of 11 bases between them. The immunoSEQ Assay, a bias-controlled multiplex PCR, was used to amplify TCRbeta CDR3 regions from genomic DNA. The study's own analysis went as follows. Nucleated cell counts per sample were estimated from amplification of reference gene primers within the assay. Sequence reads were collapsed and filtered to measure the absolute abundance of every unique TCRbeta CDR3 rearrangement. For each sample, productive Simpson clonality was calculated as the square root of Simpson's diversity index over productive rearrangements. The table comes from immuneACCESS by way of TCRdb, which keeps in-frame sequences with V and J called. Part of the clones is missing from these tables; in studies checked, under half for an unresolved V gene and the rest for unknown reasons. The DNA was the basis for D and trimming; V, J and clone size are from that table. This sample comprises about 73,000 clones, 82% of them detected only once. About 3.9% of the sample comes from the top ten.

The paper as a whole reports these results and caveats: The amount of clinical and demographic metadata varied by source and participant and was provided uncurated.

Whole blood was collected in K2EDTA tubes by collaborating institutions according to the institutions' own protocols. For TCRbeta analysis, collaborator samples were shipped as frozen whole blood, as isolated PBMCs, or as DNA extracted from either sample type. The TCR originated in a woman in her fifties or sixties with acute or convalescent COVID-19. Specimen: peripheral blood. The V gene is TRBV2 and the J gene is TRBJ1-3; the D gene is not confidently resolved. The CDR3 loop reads CASSEWASLSGNTIYF. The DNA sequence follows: TGTGCCAGCAGTGAATGGGCCAGCCTCTCTGGAAACACCATATATTTT.